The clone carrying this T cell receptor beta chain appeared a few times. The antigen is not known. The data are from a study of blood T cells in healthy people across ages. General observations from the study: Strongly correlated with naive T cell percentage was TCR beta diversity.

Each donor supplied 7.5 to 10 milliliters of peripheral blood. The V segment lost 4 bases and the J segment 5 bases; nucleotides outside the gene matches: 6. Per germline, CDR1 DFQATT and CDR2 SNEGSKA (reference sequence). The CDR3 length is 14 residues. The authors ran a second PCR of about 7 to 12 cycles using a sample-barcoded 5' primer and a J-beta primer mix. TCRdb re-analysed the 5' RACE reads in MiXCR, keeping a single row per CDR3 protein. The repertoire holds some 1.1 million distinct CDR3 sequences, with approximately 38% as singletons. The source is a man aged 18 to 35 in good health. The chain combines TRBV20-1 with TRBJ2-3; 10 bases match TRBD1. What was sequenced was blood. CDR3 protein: CSATPGTGVDTQYF. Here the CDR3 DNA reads TGCAGTGCTACCCCCGGGACAGGGGTAGATACGCAGTATTTT.